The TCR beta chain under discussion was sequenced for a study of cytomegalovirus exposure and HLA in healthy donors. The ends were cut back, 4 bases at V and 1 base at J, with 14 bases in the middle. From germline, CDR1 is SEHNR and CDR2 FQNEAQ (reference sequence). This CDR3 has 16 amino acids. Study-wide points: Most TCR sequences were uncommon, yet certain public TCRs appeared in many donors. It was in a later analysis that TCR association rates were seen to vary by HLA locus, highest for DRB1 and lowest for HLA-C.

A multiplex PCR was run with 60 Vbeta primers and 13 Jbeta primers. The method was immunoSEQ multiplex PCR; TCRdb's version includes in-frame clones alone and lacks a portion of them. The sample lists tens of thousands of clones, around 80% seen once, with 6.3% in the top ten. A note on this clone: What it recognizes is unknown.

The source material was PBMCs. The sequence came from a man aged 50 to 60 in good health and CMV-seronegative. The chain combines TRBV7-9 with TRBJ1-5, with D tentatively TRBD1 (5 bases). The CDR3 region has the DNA TGTGCCAGCAGCTCCAGCGGGGGTGGAAGCAATCAGCCCCAGCATTTT. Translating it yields CASSSSGGGSNQPQHF.